Below are 24 T cell receptor beta chains sequenced from a single sample in a study of blood T cell repertoires in COVID-19. Sequencing used immunoSEQ multiplex PCR; TCRdb keeps in-frame clones, though not all of them. The repertoire holds 150,000 or so clones, with 75% to 80% as singletons. Material: peripheral blood. The origin of the receptors is a woman between 45 and 60 years old with active or convalescent COVID-19.

This clone showed up just a few times. The chain is built from TRBV28 and TRBJ2-7; TRBD2 matches at 7 bases. J lost 1 base, V lost 6 bases, and 9 bases had no gene match. The CDR3 has 15 residues. The germline CDR1 and CDR2 sequences are MDHEN and SYDVKM. CDR3 sequence: CASSPGGPSSYEQYF. The CDR3, as DNA: TGTGCCAGCAGCCCGGGGGGTCCAAGTTCCTACGAGCAGTACTTC.

V is TRBV2 and J is TRBJ1-5, with D uncertain. The CDR3 runs 14 residues. The germline V and J ends were trimmed by 2 bases and 1 base, with 6 bases remaining between them. From germline, CDR1 is SNHLY and CDR2 FYNNEI. In DNA, the CDR3 is TGTGCCAGCAGTGAATCCAGGAGCAATCAGCCCCAGCATTTT. Protein product: CASSESRSNQPQHF.

The J gene is TRBJ1-3, the V gene TRBV4-2; D gene uncertain. Trimming took 4 bases from V and 4 from J, leaving 17 bases between them. This CDR3 spans 16 amino acids. Germline V CDR1 and CDR2: LGHNA, YNFKEQ. CDR3 DNA: TGTGCCAGCAGCCCTGGGAGAGAGGCGGAAGGAAACACCATATATTTT. This codes for CASSPGREAEGNTIYF.

The genes are TRBV11-2 and TRBJ2-3; a weak D match, TRBD2 (6 bases). There are 15 residues in the CDR3. From germline, CDR1 is SGHAT and CDR2 FQNNGV. The V end was cut by 5 bases, the J end by 2 bases, with 14 bases between. This chain's CDR3 is CASSPLAFSTDTQYF. CDR3 nucleotides: TGTGCCAGCAGCCCCCTAGCGTTTTCCACAGATACGCAGTATTTT.

This rearrangement joins TRBV4-2 to TRBJ1-3; 7 bases are shared with TRBD1. The CDR3 totals 15 residues. Germline V gene sequence: CDR1 LGHNA, CDR2 YNFKEQ. The V and J ends lost 1 base and 4 bases, in that order; junction bases with no gene match: 4. For the CDR3, the DNA is TGTGCCAGCAGCCAAGTCCAGGGACAGGGAAACACCATATATTTT. It specifies CASSQVQGQGNTIYF.

The chain links TRBV6-6 to TRBJ2-7; 8 positions agree with TRBD1. The J segment lost 5 bases and the V segment lost 7 bases, leaving 10 bases of the junction unmatched. This CDR3 is built from 14 residues. The germline V gene has CDR1 MNHNY and CDR2 SVGAGI (reference sequence). The CDR3 bases are TGTGCCAGCACTCCGGACAGGGACAACGACGAGCAGTACTTC. Protein: CASTPDRDNDEQYF.

The chain combines TRBV27 with TRBJ1-6; 9 nucleotides line up with TRBD1. The CDR3 contains 16 residues. Germline V gene data show CDR1 as MNHEY and CDR2 as SMNVEV (reference sequence). V gave up 5 bases and J gave up 2 bases; unmatched junction bases: 4. The CDR3 region has the DNA TGTGCCAGCAGTGTCCGGACAGGGGCCTATAATTCACCCCTCCACTTT. Protein: CASSVRTGAYNSPLHF.

This chain uses TRBV7-2 with TRBJ2-3, with TRBD2 matching 11 bases. There are 17 residues in the CDR3. V was clipped by 0 bases and J by 8 bases; unmatched bases: 10. Germline V gene data show CDR1 as SGHTA and CDR2 as FQGNSA. The CDR3 loop reads CASSLAGLAGGGVTQYF. The CDR3 coding sequence is TGTGCCAGCAGCTTAGCTGGGCTAGCGGGAGGAGGAGTTACGCAGTATTTT.

The count of this clone is one. The rearrangement uses TRBV15 and TRBJ1-1; 7 bases are shared with TRBD1. CDR1 LNHNV and CDR2 YYDKDF come from the germline V gene (reference sequence). Germline trimming cut 0 bases from V and 1 base from J; bases unmatched to any gene: 5. The CDR3 has 16 amino acids. This chain's CDR3 is CATSRDEGAWNTEAFF. The CDR3 DNA reads TGTGCCACCAGCAGAGATGAGGGGGCGTGGAACACTGAAGCTTTCTTT.

With regard to this clone: Other DNA sequences in this specimen translate into the identical CDR3. The V gene is TRBV9, the J gene TRBJ1-1; D call uncertain. V was trimmed by 2 bases and J by 4 bases, leaving 9 bases between them. Germline-derived CDR1 and CDR2 are SGDLS and YYNGEE. The CDR3 contains 13 residues. The CDR3 region is CASSVREGTEAFF. As DNA, the CDR3 is TGTGCCAGCAGCGTCCGGGAGGGCACTGAAGCTTTCTTT.

The chain combines TRBV5-1 with TRBJ2-5, with D perhaps matching TRBD1 (6 bases). Germline loops: CDR1 SGHRS, CDR2 YFSETQ. V was shortened by 0 bases and J by 5 bases, with 8 bases between the two germline ends. There are 13 residues in the CDR3. For the CDR3, the DNA is TGCGCCAGCAGCTTGGGGGGGCAGGAGACCCAGTACTTC. This translates into CASSLGGQETQYF.

This clone appeared a few times. The gene calls are TRBV18 and TRBJ1-1, with D possibly matching TRBD1 (6 bases). The CDR3 totals 15 residues. Germline-derived CDR1 and CDR2 are KGHSH and LQKENI. The V gene lost 3 bases and the J gene lost 1 base, with 12 bases spanning the gap. CDR3 DNA sequence: TGTGCCAGCTCACCCCCAGGGGCTCCGAACACTGAAGCTTTCTTT. This gives the protein CASSPPGAPNTEAFF.

This clone turned up a few times. This chain joins TRBV4-3 and TRBJ1-5; D remains ambiguous. Germline values: CDR1 LGHNA, CDR2 YSLEER. The CDR3 runs 15 residues. V lost 0 bases and J 3 bases, leaving 9 bases between the germline ends. The CDR3 loop reads CASSQDVQNNQPQHF. Here the CDR3 DNA reads TGCGCCAGCAGCCAAGATGTCCAGAACAATCAGCCCCAGCATTTT.

Details on this clone: This CDR3 is also generated by other DNA sequences in the sample. The V and J genes are TRBV4-2 and TRBJ2-2; 9 nucleotides agree with TRBD1. From germline, CDR1 is LGHNA and CDR2 YNFKEQ. J was trimmed by 6 bases and V by 3 bases; bases with no gene match: 2. CDR3 size: 14 residues. The CDR3 DNA is TGTGCCAGCAGCCACCGACAGGGGGCCGGGGAGCTGTTTTTT. Its protein is CASSHRQGAGELFF.

The chain carries TRBV27 and TRBJ2-7; tentatively, D is TRBD1 (6 bases). The V end lost 7 bases, the J end lost 6 bases, and 25 bases lay between the germline ends. Germline V lookup: CDR1 MNHEY, CDR2 SMNVEV (reference sequence). The CDR3 is 16 residues long. This CDR3 is CASNPYDPEQGFEQYF. The CDR3 nucleotides read TGTGCCAGCAACCCCTACGATCCGGAACAGGGTTTCGAGCAGTACTTC.

The table lists this clone with many counts. The V and J genes are TRBV4-3 and TRBJ1-1; 8 positions match TRBD1. CDR3 length: 16 amino acids. Germline values: CDR1 LGHNA, CDR2 YSLEER. V lost 2 bases to trimming and J lost 3 bases; unmatched junction nucleotides: 8. As DNA, the CDR3 is TGCGCCAGCAGCCAATACACGACGACAGGGGACACTGAAGCTTTCTTT. This translates into CASSQYTTTGDTEAFF.

This chain connects TRBV6-5 to TRBJ1-1; D possibly corresponds to TRBD1 (5 bases). This CDR3 has 12 residues. Trimming cost V 6 bases and J 3 bases, with 8 bases left between them. From germline, CDR1 is MNHEY and CDR2 SVGAGI. The CDR3 here is CASSRRDTEAFF. DNA of the CDR3: TGTGCCAGCAGCCGCAGGGACACTGAAGCTTTCTTT.

V is TRBV28 and J is TRBJ1-3; D uncertain. The germline gives CDR1 MDHEN, CDR2 SYDVKM. Trimming left V 2 bases short and J 4 bases short, with 9 bases between. The CDR3 is 14 amino acids. The CDR3 loop reads CASSLEGTGNTIYF. In nucleotides, the CDR3 is TGTGCCAGCAGTTTAGAGGGTACGGGAAACACCATATATTTT.

The rearrangement links TRBV19 to TRBJ1-2; weak D call: TRBD1 (6 bases). Trimming left V 5 bases short and J 8 bases short, with 15 bases between. The germline gives CDR1 LNHDA, CDR2 SQIVND (reference sequence). The CDR3 runs to 13 residues. The chain's CDR3 is CASSARQEEGYTF. The CDR3 DNA is TGTGCCAGTAGTGCCCGACAGGAGGAGGGCTACACCTTC.

This clone has just one count. The chain couples TRBV6-6 to TRBJ2-6, with 10 positions matching TRBD1. The length of the CDR3 is 20 residues. The ends lost 6 bases at V and 0 bases at J; junction bases unmatched: 14. In germline, CDR1 is MNHNY, CDR2 SVGAGI (reference sequence). The CDR3 DNA follows: TGTGCCAGCAGCCTAGGACGACAGGGGGCGCCGCTCTCTGGGGCCAACGTCCTGACTTTC. It translates to CASSLGRQGAPLSGANVLTF.

The J gene is TRBJ2-1, the V gene TRBV4-1, with a tentative D call TRBD2 (6 bases). Trimming took 0 bases from V and 4 from J, leaving 13 bases between them. The CDR3 has 16 residues. CDR1 is MGHRA and CDR2 is YSYEKL in the germline V gene. DNA for the CDR3: TGCGCCAGCAGCCAAGATCAGCGGGCCTTTTACAATGAGCAGTTCTTC. It codes for CASSQDQRAFYNEQFF.

This chain connects TRBV28 to TRBJ1-2, with a tentative D call TRBD1 (5 bases). Germline CDR1 MDHEN, CDR2 SYDVKM. The CDR3 runs 15 residues. Trimming took off 3 bases at V and 2 bases at J, with 13 bases between the two ends. The CDR3 sequence is CASSFRGGVNYGYTF. The CDR3 region has the DNA TGTGCCAGCAGTTTCCGGGGGGGAGTGAACTATGGCTACACCTTC.

The table lists this clone with a few counts. The V gene is TRBV7-3, the J gene TRBJ2-7; a weak D match, TRBD2 (5 bases). The germline V and J ends were trimmed by 2 bases and 2 bases, with 7 bases remaining between them. Per the germline V gene, CDR1 is SGHTA and CDR2 is FQGTGA. The CDR3 is 13 residues long. CDR3 bases: TGTGCCAGCAGCTTAGGGAGAACCTACGAGCAGTACTTC. This gives the protein CASSLGRTYEQYF.

The CDR3 DNA follows: TGTGCCAGCAGCCAATCCCCGGGAGGGTCCTACGAGCAGTACTTC. Residues: CASSQSPGGSYEQYF. The chain employs TRBV4-2 and TRBJ2-7, with TRBD2 matching 8 bases. The length of the CDR3 is 15 residues. CDR1 is LGHNA and CDR2 is YNFKEQ in the germline V gene. The junction had 4 bases not matched to a gene; V was cut back by 2 bases and J by 1 base.